This TCR beta chain is from a study of human T cells and chemical hapten exposure. Overall study findings and caveats: Significantly greater numbers of large CDR3 similarity clusters came from expanded TCRs than from controls.

There are many counts of this clonotype. Its target is unknown. Germline trimming cut 1 base from V and 0 bases from J; bases unmatched to any gene: 7. The germline V gene has CDR1 DFQATT and CDR2 SNEGSKA (reference sequence). The CDR3 spans 17 residues. Time point specified: patch test 1, 2 weeks after DPC sensitization. As for treatment: therapeutic diphenylcyclopropenone sensitization with weekly scalp DPC. From whole blood left unfractionated, total RNA was extracted. TCRdb itself ran the RACE reads through MiXCR, one entry per CDR3 protein. The table records approximately 49,000 distinct CDR3 sequences, around 9.3% of them present only once.

The material was whole blood, obtained in connection with sensitization to the hapten diphenylcyclopropenone (DPC). The receptor comes from a woman between 50 and 59 years old with alopecia areata. Some clones in this sample may be carry-over from other donors' samples. V gene TRBV20-1 combines with J gene TRBJ2-2; TRBD2 matches at 8 bases. The CDR3 loop is CSARGPSGRANTGELFF. CDR3 bases: TGCAGTGCTAGAGGTCCTAGCGGGCGAGCGAACACCGGGGAGCTGTTTTTT.